This T cell receptor beta chain was found in a study of blood T cell repertoires in COVID-19. CDR3 size: 13 residues. Deletions cut 5 bases from V and 1 base from J, with 8 bases between. Germline CDR1 and CDR2: SGHVS and FNYEAQ. In the original workflow: For nucleated cells, counts were estimated from reference gene primer amplification. Profiled with immunoSEQ multiplex PCR; TCRdb holds only in-frame clones, not every one. The D gene and trimming were derived from the DNA, and the V and J assignments and clone size from that table. The sample consists of about 23,000 clones, 70% to 90% of them appearing once.

This receptor was obtained from a woman of 80 years or more with acute or convalescent COVID-19. The sample consisted of peripheral blood. J is TRBJ1-1 and V is TRBV7-6; D is unclear. As DNA, the CDR3 is TGTGCCAGCAGCACCCAGGAGAACACTGAAGCTTTCTTT. Its protein product is CASSTQENTEAFF.